This is a list of T cell receptor beta chains from one sample in a study of T cell responses to AZD1222 COVID-19 vaccine. Generated by immunoSEQ multiplex PCR, the TCRdb table keeps only in-frame clones and is missing some. The sample carries 89,000 or so clones, roughly 88% recorded once. This specimen was peripheral blood, taken on day 0 of AZD1222 vaccination. The receptors here all came from an adult in good health. Each CDR3 is given with its conserved first and last residue. The D gene is left open where the match is weak. The listing skips clone size in some rows; elsewhere it reads once, few, many or a size class.

D gene | J gene | CDR3 length | clone size | V gene | CDR3 protein | CDR3 DNA
. | TRBJ2-3 | 15 | once | TRBV19 | CASSIDTGITDTQYF | TGTGCCAGTAGTATAGACACAGGGATCACAGATACGCAGTATTTT
. | TRBJ1-1 | 11 | . | TRBV19 | CASSTGLEAFF | TGTGCCAGTAGTACGGGACTTGAAGCTTTCTTT
TRBD1 | TRBJ2-7 | 13 | . | TRBV2 | CASRGGQKYEQYF | TGTGCCAGCAGAGGGGGACAGAAGTACGAGCAGTACTTC
TRBD1 | TRBJ1-5 | 15 | . | TRBV4-2 | CASSQDGTGDQPQHF | TGTGCCAGCAGCCAAGACGGGACAGGGGATCAGCCCCAGCATTTT
TRBD2 | TRBJ2-5 | 14 | . | TRBV12-5 | CASGSGGLAGTQYF | TGTGCTAGTGGTTCAGGGGGACTAGCTGGGACCCAGTACTTC
. | TRBJ1-1 | 12 | . | TRBV6-5 | CASSPGGTEAFF | TGTGCCAGCAGCCCGGGAGGAACTGAAGCTTTCTTT
TRBD1 | TRBJ2-7 | 15 | once | TRBV28 | CASSPGQLVSYEQYF | TGTGCCAGCAGCCCGGGACAGCTCGTCTCCTACGAGCAGTACTTC
. | TRBJ2-7 | 16 | . | TRBV28 | CASRGGGTVRAFEQYF | TGTGCCAGCCGTGGGGGGGGGACAGTGAGGGCGTTCGAGCAGTACTTC
. | TRBJ2-5 | 15 | few | TRBV6-1 | CASSEDPGRVRAQYF | TGTGCCAGCAGTGAAGACCCGGGCAGGGTTAGGGCCCAGTACTTC
. | TRBJ1-1 | 16 | . | TRBV5-1 | CASRSGIWPMNTEAFF | TGCGCCAGCAGGTCAGGGATATGGCCCATGAACACTGAAGCTTTCTTT
TRBD1 | TRBJ1-1 | 16 | . | TRBV18 | CASSPGQGGVRTEAFF | TGTGCCAGCTCACCGGGACAGGGAGGAGTTCGCACTGAAGCTTTCTTT
. | TRBJ2-7 | 13 | . | TRBV10-3 | CAITQLGSSEQYF | TGTGCCATCACCCAACTAGGGTCCTCCGAGCAGTACTTC
. | TRBJ2-1 | 12 | . | TRBV7-3 | CASSPGNNEQFF | TGTGCCAGCAGCCCGGGAAACAATGAGCAGTTCTTC
. | TRBJ1-5 | 13 | . | TRBV2 | CASNGVSNQPQHF | TGTGCCAGCAATGGGGTTAGCAATCAGCCCCAGCATTTT
. | TRBJ2-1 | 15 | . | TRBV9 | CASSVEAFSYNEQFF | TGTGCCAGCAGCGTAGAAGCCTTCTCCTACAATGAGCAGTTCTTC
. | TRBJ2-1 | 13 | . | TRBV10-1 | CASGESSYNEQFF | TGCGCCAGCGGGGAGAGCTCCTACAATGAGCAGTTCTTC
. | TRBJ1-6 | 14 | . | TRBV3-1/TRBV3-2 | CASSHGPNNSPLHF | TGTGCCAGCAGCCACGGACCTAATAATTCACCCCTCCACTTT
TRBD1 | TRBJ1-4 | 16 | . | TRBV3-1/TRBV3-2 | CASSQNLGGANEKLFF | TGTGCCAGCAGCCAAAATTTAGGGGGCGCTAATGAAAAACTGTTTTTT
. | TRBJ1-1 | 13 | . | TRBV6-5 | CASTPGWFTEAFF | TGTGCCAGCACCCCAGGGTGGTTCACCGAAGCTTTCTTT
. | TRBJ2-5 | 13 | . | TRBV6-5 | CASSYLGSETQYF | TGTGCCAGCAGTTACTTGGGGTCAGAGACCCAGTACTTC
TRBD2 | TRBJ2-7 | 15 | . | TRBV7-2 | CASSQRTSGDYEQYF | TGTGCCAGCAGCCAACGGACTAGCGGGGACTACGAGCAGTACTTC
. | TRBJ1-1 | 14 | . | TRBV4-1 | CASSQVGGPLKAFF | TGCGCCAGCAGCCAAGTAGGAGGCCCGCTTAAAGCTTTCTTT
. | TRBJ2-3 | 14 | . | TRBV27 | CASSSLQRIDTQYF | TGTGCCAGCAGTTCTCTACAACGAATAGATACGCAGTATTTT
. | TRBJ2-7 | 12 | . | TRBV4-2 | CASSPQGTEQYF | TGTGCCAGCAGCCCCCAAGGGACGGAGCAGTACTTC
. | TRBJ2-1 | 11 | . | TRBV9 | CASSLHNEQFF | TGTGCCAGCAGCCTTCACAATGAGCAGTTCTTC
. | TRBJ2-7 | 13 | . | TRBV6-5 | CASSQGHSYEQYF | TGTGCCAGCAGTCAGGGACACTCCTACGAGCAGTACTTC
TRBD1 | TRBJ1-2 | 16 | once | TRBV7-9 | CASSRQGPNSNYGYTF | TGTGCCAGCAGCCGACAGGGGCCCAACTCAAACTATGGCTACACCTTC